Described below is a single TCR beta chain sequence and its context. Its target is not known. This sample was taken from a study of T cells after yellow fever vaccination. Study outcomes and limitations: Peaking faster, on day 5 versus 15, the secondary response was nonetheless weaker.

TCRdb analysed the 5' RACE reads with MiXCR anew, one entry per CDR3 protein. Of 300,000 to 400,000 distinct CDR3 sequences listed, approximately 4% are singletons. The germline V gene encodes CDR1 SGHTA and CDR2 FQGTGA. This CDR3 is 15 amino acids long. Trimming took 6 bases from V and 0 from J, leaving 15 bases between them. The sequencing here drew on PBMCs, taken 5 days after the yellow fever booster vaccination. This sequence was found in a man aged 18 to 29 who received the YFV17D yellow fever vaccine. The J gene is TRBJ2-7, the V gene TRBV7-3; D could derive from TRBD1 or TRBD2 (6 bases each). The DNA for the CDR3 is TGTGCCAGCAGTTTGGGGGGACAACCCTCCTACGAGCAGTACTTC. Its translation is CASSLGGQPSYEQYF.